The sequence of this T cell receptor beta chain was determined in a study of blood T cell repertoires in COVID-19. Study in general: The United States, Italy and Spain were the sources of the acute and convalescent COVID-19 samples. PBMCs, B-cell-depleted T cells, or T cells were the source of the cDNA or gDNA that made up the material.

The V gene lost 3 bases and the J gene lost 8 bases, with 13 bases spanning the gap. The CDR3 spans 14 residues. Germline-derived CDR1 and CDR2 are SEHNR and FQNEAQ (reference sequence). Measured with immunoSEQ multiplex PCR; TCRdb has only the in-frame clones, and not every one. Of about 190,000 clones listed, around 84% are singletons. The rearrangement joins TRBV7-9 to TRBJ1-4; D uncertain. This clonotype originated in a young man with active or convalescent COVID-19. Source material: peripheral blood. CDR3: CASSFRSTGEKLFF. CDR3 DNA sequence: TGTGCCAGCAGCTTCCGAAGTACCGGGGAAAAACTGTTTTTT.